Here is one T cell receptor beta chain with its context. This specimen comes from a study of blood T cells in healthy people across ages. The CDR3 is 14 residues long. Unmatched junction bases numbered 8, after V lost 5 bases and J lost 7 bases. The germline CDR1 and CDR2 sequences are SGHTA and FQGNSA. A J-beta primer mix and a sample-barcoded 5' primer were used in a second PCR of roughly 6 to 11 cycles. From the 5' RACE reads, TCRdb called clonotypes with MiXCR, one entry per CDR3 protein. The repertoire holds fewer than 700,000 distinct CDR3 sequences, with roughly two fifths as singletons. What was sequenced was blood. This receptor was obtained from a man older than 75 in good health. This chain joins TRBV7-2 and TRBJ1-2; the match to TRBD1 covers 9 bases. Written as DNA, the CDR3 is TGTGCCAGCAGCACCCGACAGGGGGTGGGTGGCTACACCTTC. Its translation: CASSTRQGVGGYTF. The whole variable domain, filled in from reference TRBV7-2 and TRBJ1-2, reads GAGVSQSPSNKVTEKGKDVELRCDPISGHTALYWYRQSLGQGLEFLIYFQGNSAPDKSGLPSDRFSAERTGGSVSTLTIQRTQQEDSAVYLCASSTRQGVGGYTFGSGTRLTVV.